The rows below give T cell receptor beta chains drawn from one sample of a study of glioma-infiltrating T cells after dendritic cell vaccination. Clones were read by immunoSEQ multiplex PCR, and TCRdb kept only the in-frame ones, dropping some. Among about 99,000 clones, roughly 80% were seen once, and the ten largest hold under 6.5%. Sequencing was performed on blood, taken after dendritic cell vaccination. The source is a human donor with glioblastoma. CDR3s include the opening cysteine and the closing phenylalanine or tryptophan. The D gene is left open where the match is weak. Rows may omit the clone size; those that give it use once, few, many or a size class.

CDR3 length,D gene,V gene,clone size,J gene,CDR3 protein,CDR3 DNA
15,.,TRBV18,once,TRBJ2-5,CASSPLGSEWETQYF,TGTGCCAGCTCACCACTCGGGAGTGAGTGGGAGACCCAGTACTTC
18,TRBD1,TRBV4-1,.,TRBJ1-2,CASSQERSWKGAMEGYTF,TGCGCCAGCAGCCAAGAAAGGTCCTGGAAGGGGGCTATGGAGGGCTACACCTTC
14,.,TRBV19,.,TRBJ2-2,CASTSGSGTGELFF,TGTGCCAGTACCTCCGGGAGCGGGACCGGGGAGCTGTTTTTT
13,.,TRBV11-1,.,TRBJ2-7,CASSSGTLYEQYF,TGTGCCAGCAGCTCCGGGACACTCTACGAGCAGTACTTC
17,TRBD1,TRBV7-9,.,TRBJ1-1,CASSLGALGTASFEAFF,TGTGCCAGCAGCTTGGGAGCCCTCGGGACAGCATCCTTCGAAGCTTTCTTT
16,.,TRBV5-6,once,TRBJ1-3,CASSLSGTNYGNTIYF,TGTGCCAGCAGCTTGAGTGGGACAAATTATGGAAACACCATATATTTT
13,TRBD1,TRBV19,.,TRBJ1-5,CATAGQQNQPQHF,TGTGCCACCGCGGGACAGCAAAATCAGCCCCAGCATTTT
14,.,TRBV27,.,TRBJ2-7,CASSKGTSSYEQYF,TGTGCCAGCAGTAAAGGGACATCGTCCTACGAGCAGTACTTC
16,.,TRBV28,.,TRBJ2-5,CASRKGSGEGQETQYF,TGTGCCAGCAGGAAGGGTTCGGGAGAAGGCCAAGAGACCCAGTACTTC
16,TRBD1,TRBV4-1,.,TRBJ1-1,CASSQAPGTANTEAFF,TGCGCCAGCAGCCAAGCTCCCGGGACAGCGAACACTGAAGCTTTCTTT
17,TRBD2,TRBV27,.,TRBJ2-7,CASSSRLAGGRPYEQYF,TGTGCCAGCAGTTCTCGACTAGCGGGAGGGAGACCCTACGAGCAGTACTTC
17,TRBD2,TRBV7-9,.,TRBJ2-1,CASSLWVLAGGRYEQFF,TGTGCCAGCAGCTTATGGGTTCTAGCGGGGGGGCGATATGAGCAGTTCTTC
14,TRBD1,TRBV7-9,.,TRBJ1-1,CASSFGTANTEAFF,TGTGCCAGCAGCTTCGGGACAGCGAACACTGAAGCTTTCTTT
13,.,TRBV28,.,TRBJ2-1,CASSLRGYNEQFF,TGTGCCAGCAGTTTAAGAGGATACAATGAGCAGTTCTTC